This T cell receptor (beta chain) was sequenced during a study of T cell responses to AZD1222 COVID-19 vaccine. Whole-study results and caveats: Repertoires in all cases were sampled only once the peak T cell response had passed. Females outnumbered males among donors, who were mostly white British; clonal diversity was possibly underestimated. Reports say nearly half of spike-specific TCRs go after unmutated variant regions. Vaccine-associated CD4 TCRs spanned spike, dominant at 160-218 and 743-854.

CDR1 is SGHTA, CDR2 FQGNSA, per germline. The CDR3 runs 15 residues. V was shortened by 7 bases and J by 2 bases, with 15 bases between the two germline ends. Repertoires were generated with immunoSEQ multiplex PCR, while TCRdb's copy carries only in-frame clones and drops some. The data show about 140,000 clones, roughly 91% seen once. In regard to this clone: Its specificity is not known.

This TCR was recovered from an adult who received the AZD1222 COVID-19 vaccine. The V and J genes are TRBV7-2 and TRBJ2-1; possibly TRBD2 for D (6 bases). The material was peripheral blood, obtained 28 days after the second AZD1222 dose. CDR3 residues: CASKTIAEPYNEQFF. The DNA for the CDR3 is TGTGCCAGCAAAACAATAGCGGAACCCTACAATGAGCAGTTCTTC.